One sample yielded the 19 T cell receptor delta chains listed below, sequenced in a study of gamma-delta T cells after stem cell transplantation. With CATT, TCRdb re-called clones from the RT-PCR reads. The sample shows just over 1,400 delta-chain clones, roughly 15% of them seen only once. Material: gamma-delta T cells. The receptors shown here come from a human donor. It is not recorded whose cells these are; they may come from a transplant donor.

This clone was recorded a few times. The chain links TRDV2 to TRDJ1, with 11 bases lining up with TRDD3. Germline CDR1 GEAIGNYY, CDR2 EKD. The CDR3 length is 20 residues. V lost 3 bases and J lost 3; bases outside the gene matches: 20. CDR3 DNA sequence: TGTGCCTGTGACCCCCTTCCTCCCCTGGGGGATACTAGAGGAGCCGATAAACTCATCTTT. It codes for CACDPLPPLGDTRGADKLIF.

For the CDR3, the DNA is TGTGCCTGTGACACCTGCTCCTACGACCAACGGGGGAACACCGATAAACTCATCTTT. This encodes CACDTCSYDQRGNTDKLIF. The chain combines TRDV2 with TRDJ1; perhaps D is TRDD2 or TRDD3 (6 bases each). Germline V CDR1 and CDR2: GEAIGNYY, EKD. V lost 0 bases to trimming and J lost 0 bases, with 22 bases between them. CDR3 length equals 19 residues.

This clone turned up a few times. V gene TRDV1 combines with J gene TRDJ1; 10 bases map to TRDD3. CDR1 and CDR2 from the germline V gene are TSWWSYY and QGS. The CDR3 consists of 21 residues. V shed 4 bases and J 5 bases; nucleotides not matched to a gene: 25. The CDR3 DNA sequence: TGTGCTCTTGGGGGCCCGCCTTCCTCCTACTACATGGGGGATACTTGGGATAAACTCATCTTT. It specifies CALGGPPSSYYMGDTWDKLIF.

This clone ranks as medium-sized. Here the CDR3 reads CACDPWGIPDKLIF. The CDR3 bases are TGTGCCTGTGACCCCTGGGGGATACCCGATAAACTCATCTTT. The rearrangement uses TRDV2 and TRDJ1, with TRDD3 identical over 11 bases. The V gene's germline CDR1 is GEAIGNYY and CDR2 EKD. The CDR3 loop spans 14 amino acids. V dropped 3 bases and J dropped 3; count of bases not matched to a gene: 2.

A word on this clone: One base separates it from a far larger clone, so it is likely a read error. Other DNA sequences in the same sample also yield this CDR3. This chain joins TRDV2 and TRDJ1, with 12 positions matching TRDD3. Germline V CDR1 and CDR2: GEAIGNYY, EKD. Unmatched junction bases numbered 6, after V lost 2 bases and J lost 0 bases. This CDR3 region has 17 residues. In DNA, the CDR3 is TGTGCCTGTGACAGCCTCCTGGGGGATACGCACACCGATAAACTCATCTTT. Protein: CACDSLLGDTHTDKLIF.

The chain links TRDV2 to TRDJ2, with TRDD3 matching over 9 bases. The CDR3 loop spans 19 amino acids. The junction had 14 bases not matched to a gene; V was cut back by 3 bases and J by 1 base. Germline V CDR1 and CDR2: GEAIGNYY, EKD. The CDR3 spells CACDPLVGGYSFLTAQLFF. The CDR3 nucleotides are TGTGCCTGTGACCCCTTAGTGGGGGGATACTCCTTTTTGACAGCACAACTCTTCTTT.

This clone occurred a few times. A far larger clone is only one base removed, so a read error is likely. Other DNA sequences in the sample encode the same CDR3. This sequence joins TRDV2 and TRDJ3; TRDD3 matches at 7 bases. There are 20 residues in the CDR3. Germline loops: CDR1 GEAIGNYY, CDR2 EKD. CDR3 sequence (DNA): TGTGCCTGTGACACCGGTCCCTGGGGGTTGAGCTCCTGGGACACCCGACAGATGTTCTTC. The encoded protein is CACDTGPWGLSSWDTRQMFF.

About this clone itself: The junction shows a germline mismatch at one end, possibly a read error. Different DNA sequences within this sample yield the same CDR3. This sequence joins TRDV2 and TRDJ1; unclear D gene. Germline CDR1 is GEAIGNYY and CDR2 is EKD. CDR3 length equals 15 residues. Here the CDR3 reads CACDSIEDYTDKLIF. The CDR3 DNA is TGTGCCTGTGACAGTATCGAGGATTACACTGATAAACTCATCTTT.

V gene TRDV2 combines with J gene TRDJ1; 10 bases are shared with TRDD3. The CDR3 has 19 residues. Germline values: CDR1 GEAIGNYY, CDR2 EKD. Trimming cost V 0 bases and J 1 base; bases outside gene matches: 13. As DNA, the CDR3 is TGTGCCTGTGACACCCTGAGAGGGGTTACTGGGGGATCCACCGATAAACTCATCTTT. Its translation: CACDTLRGVTGGSTDKLIF.

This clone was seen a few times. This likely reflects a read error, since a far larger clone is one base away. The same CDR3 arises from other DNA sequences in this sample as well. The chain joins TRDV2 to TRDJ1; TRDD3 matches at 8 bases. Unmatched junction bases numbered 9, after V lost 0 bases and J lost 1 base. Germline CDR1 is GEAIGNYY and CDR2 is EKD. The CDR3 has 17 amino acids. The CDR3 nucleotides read TGTGCCTGTGACACCGTACTGGGGGCTCCGGTCACCGATAAACTCATCTTT. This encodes CACDTVLGAPVTDKLIF.

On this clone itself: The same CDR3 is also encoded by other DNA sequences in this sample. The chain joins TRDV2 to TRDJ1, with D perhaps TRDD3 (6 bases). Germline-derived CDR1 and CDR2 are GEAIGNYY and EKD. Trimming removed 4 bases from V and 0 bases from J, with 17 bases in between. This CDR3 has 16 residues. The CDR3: CACDNLLGDNTDKLIF. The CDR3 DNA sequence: TGTGCCTGTGATAATTTACTGGGAGATAACACCGATAAACTCATCTTT.

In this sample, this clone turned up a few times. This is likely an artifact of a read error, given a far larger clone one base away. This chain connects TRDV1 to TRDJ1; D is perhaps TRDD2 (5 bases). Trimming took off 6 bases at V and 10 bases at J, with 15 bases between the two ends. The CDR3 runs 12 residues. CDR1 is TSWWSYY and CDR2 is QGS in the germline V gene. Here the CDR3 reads CALGLFLLGLIF. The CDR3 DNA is TGTGCTCTTGGTCTATTCCTCCTTGGACTCATCTTT.

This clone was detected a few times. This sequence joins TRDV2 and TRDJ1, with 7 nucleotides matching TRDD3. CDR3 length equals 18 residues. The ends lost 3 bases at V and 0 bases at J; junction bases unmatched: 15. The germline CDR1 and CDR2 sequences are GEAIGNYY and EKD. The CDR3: CACDLLLGIGMYTDKLIF. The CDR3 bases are TGTGCCTGTGACTTGTTACTGGGGATAGGGATGTACACCGATAAACTCATCTTT.

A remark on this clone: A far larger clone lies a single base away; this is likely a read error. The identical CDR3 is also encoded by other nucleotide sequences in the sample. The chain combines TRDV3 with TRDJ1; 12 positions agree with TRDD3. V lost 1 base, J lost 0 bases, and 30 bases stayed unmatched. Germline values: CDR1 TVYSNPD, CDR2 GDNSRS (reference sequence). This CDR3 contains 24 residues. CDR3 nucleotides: TGTGCCTTTAATCGGAAACCCCCACTACGGGGACTGGGGGATACACGGGGGAACACCGATAAACTCATCTTT. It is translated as CAFNRKPPLRGLGDTRGNTDKLIF.

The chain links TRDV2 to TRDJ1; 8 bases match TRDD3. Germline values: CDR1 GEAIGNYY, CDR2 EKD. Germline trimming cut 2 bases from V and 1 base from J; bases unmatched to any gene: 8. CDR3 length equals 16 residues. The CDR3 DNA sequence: TGTGCCTGTGACAATGTGGGGGATTTTAGCACCGATAAACTCATCTTT. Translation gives CACDNVGDFSTDKLIF.

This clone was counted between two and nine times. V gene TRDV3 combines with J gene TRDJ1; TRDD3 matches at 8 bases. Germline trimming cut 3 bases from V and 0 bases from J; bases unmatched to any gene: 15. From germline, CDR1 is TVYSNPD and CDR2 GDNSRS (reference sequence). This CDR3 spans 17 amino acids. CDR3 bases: TGTGCCTTCTTTCTTCTGGGGGACCCGGCGTACACCGATAAACTCATCTTT. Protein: CAFFLLGDPAYTDKLIF.

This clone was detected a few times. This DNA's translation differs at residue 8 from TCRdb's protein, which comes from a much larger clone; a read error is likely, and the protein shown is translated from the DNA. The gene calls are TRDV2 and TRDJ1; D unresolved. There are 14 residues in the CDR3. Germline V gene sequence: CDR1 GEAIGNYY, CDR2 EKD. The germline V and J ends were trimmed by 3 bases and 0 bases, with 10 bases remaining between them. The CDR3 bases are TGTGCCTGTGACCATATTGCAGACACCGATAAACTCATCTTT. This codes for CACDHIADTDKLIF.

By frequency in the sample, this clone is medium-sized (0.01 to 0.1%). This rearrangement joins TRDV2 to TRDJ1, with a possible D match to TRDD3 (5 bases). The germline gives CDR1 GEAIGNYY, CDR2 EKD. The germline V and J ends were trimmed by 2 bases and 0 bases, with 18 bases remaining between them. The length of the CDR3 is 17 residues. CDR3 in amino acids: CACDKVPGGMYTDKLIF. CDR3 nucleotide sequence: TGTGCCTGTGACAAGGTTCCGGGGGGTATGTACACCGATAAACTCATCTTT.

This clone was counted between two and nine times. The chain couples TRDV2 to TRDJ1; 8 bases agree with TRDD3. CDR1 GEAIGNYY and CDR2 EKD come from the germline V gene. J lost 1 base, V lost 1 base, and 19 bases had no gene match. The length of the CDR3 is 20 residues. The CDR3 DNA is TGTGCCTGTGACACTCTGGTAGTACTGGGGGCTACGCCGGGCACCGATAAACTCATCTTT. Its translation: CACDTLVVLGATPGTDKLIF.